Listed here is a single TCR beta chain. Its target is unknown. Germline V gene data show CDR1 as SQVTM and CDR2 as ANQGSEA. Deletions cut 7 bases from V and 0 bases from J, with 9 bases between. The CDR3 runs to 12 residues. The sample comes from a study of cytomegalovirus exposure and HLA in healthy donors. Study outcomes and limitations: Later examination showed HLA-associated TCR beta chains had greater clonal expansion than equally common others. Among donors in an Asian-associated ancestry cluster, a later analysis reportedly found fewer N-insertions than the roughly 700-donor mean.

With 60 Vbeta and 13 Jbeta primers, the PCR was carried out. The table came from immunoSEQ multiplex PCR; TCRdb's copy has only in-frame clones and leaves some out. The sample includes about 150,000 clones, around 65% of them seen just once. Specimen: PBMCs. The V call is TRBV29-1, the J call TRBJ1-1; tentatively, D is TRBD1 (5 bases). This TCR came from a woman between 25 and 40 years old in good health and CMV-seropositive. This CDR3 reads CSGGGVNTEAFF. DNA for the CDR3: TGCAGCGGGGGGGGTGTGAACACTGAAGCTTTCTTT.